This note documents a single T cell receptor (beta chain) sequence. These data come from a study of blood T cells in healthy people across ages. The V and J ends lost 4 bases and 5 bases, in that order; junction bases with no gene match: 6. The V gene's germline CDR1 is WNHNN and CDR2 SYGVQD (reference sequence). CDR3 length: 14 residues. Next came a second PCR, run for about 6 to 11 cycles, which used a sample-barcoded 5' primer along with a J-beta primer mix. TCRdb re-analysed the 5' RACE reads in MiXCR, keeping a single row per CDR3 protein. The profile covers some 550,000 distinct CDR3 sequences, with around half appearing a single time and 20% to 25% taken by the ten largest.

The chain carries TRBV10-1 and TRBJ1-1, with 8 bases fitting TRBD1. The receptor was isolated from a man older than 75 in good health. The sequenced sample was blood. CDR3 sequence reads: CASSADRVGTEAFF. The DNA for the CDR3 is TGCGCCAGCAGTGCGGACAGGGTGGGAACTGAAGCTTTCTTT.